The rows below give T cell receptor beta chains drawn from one sample of a study of blood T cell repertoires in COVID-19. Some clones are missing from TCRdb's copy, which holds only in-frame ones; the method was immunoSEQ multiplex PCR. The table shows 25,000 to 30,000 clones, with around 86% occurring only once. Sequencing was carried out using peripheral blood. Every receptor here comes from a human donor in a cohort sampled during active COVID-19. CDR3s include the opening cysteine and the closing phenylalanine or tryptophan. A D gene is named only where the DNA matches it firmly. Clone sizes are given selectively: once, few, many, or a class where the clone is expanded.

d_call | j_call | v_call | clone_size | cdr3_nt | cdr3_aa
- | TRBJ2-7 | TRBV4-3 | - | TGCGCCAGCAGCCAAGATTTTATCCGCAGGGGGGACGAGCAGTACTTC | CASSQDFIRRGDEQYF
TRBD1 | TRBJ2-7 | TRBV5-8 | few | TGTGCCAGCAGGATCTTACAGGGGGCAAACGAGCAGTACTTC | CASRILQGANEQYF
- | TRBJ1-1 | TRBV19 | - | TGTGCCAGTAGTATAGATAGGGGATCGGAAGCTTTCTTT | CASSIDRGSEAFF
- | TRBJ1-1 | TRBV11-2 | - | TGTGCCAGCAGCTTCGGCCGGGCTGAAGCTTTCTTT | CASSFGRAEAFF
TRBD2 | TRBJ2-1 | TRBV25-1 | - | TGTGCCAGCAGTCGCGGGCGGGGGGGCTACAATGAGCAGTTCTTC | CASSRGRGGYNEQFF
- | TRBJ1-2 | TRBV12-3/TRBV12-4 | - | TGTGCCAGCAGTAATTCCTTGAGGGATGGCTACACCTTC | CASSNSLRDGYTF
- | TRBJ1-1 | TRBV27 | - | TGTGCCAGCAGTTCCAAGGCAGGCCAGCGGTTCACTGAAGCTTTCTTT | CASSSKAGQRFTEAFF
- | TRBJ1-6 | TRBV28 | - | TGTGCCAGCAGGTCAGCCGGGTCAGGGAATTCACCCCTCCACTTT | CASRSAGSGNSPLHF
- | TRBJ1-1 | TRBV29-1 | - | TGCAGCGTCCCACAGGGCACTGAAGCTTTCTTT | CSVPQGTEAFF
- | TRBJ2-4 | TRBV4-3 | - | TGCGCCAGCAGCCAAGGGCGGCAGGGAAACATTCAGTACTTC | CASSQGRQGNIQYF
- | TRBJ2-1 | TRBV4-2 | - | TGTGCCAGCAGCCAAAATGTAGCGGATACGAATGAGCAGTTCTTC | CASSQNVADTNEQFF
TRBD1 | TRBJ2-7 | TRBV18 | - | TGTGCCAGCTCACCACGAGGACAGGCGCCCTCCTACGAGCAGTACTTC | CASSPRGQAPSYEQYF
- | TRBJ2-1 | TRBV4-2 | few | TGTGCCAGCAGCCAAGATCCTGGCGGTTTCAATGAGCAGTTCTTC | CASSQDPGGFNEQFF
- | TRBJ1-6 | TRBV6-2/TRBV6-3 | few | TGTGCCAGCAGTTACTCGAGGCAATCCCTCCACTTT | CASSYSRQSLHF
TRBD2 | TRBJ2-1 | TRBV11-2 | - | TGTGCCAGCAGCTTAATTGCGGGGGTTTACAATGAGCAGTTCTTC | CASSLIAGVYNEQFF
TRBD2 | TRBJ2-5 | TRBV18 | - | TGTGCCAGCTCACTTAATCCGGGGGGGCCTGGAGAGACCCAGTACTTC | CASSLNPGGPGETQYF
- | TRBJ1-3 | TRBV6-6 | - | TGTGCCAGCAGTTACTCGCGGACTGTATCTGGAAACACCATATATTTT | CASSYSRTVSGNTIYF
TRBD2 | TRBJ2-3 | TRBV6-5 | - | TGTGCCAGCAGGAATAGCGGGGGGAACTCTCGTCGGTATTTT | CASRNSGGNSRRYF
- | TRBJ2-5 | TRBV21-1 | once | TGTGCCAGCCTCGGTGGGGGGCAAGAGACCCAGTACTTC | CASLGGGQETQYF
- | TRBJ1-3 | TRBV14 | once | TGTGCCAGCTCAGTAACCGGAAACACCATATATTTT | CASSVTGNTIYF
TRBD2 | TRBJ2-3 | TRBV4-1 | once | TGCGCCAGCAGCCAAGATAGCGGGACTAGCGCCGCCTCCCGCGCGCAGTATTTT | CASSQDSGTSAASRAQYF
TRBD1 | TRBJ1-5 | TRBV18 | - | TGTGCCAGCTCACCAGGGACAGGGGGTGTCGGTCAGCCCCAGCATTTT | CASSPGTGGVGQPQHF
- | TRBJ2-1 | TRBV3-1/TRBV3-2 | - | TGTGCCAGCAGCCAAGGGTCTAGGGGGGGGCTTTCCTACAATGAGCAGTTCTTC | CASSQGSRGGLSYNEQFF
TRBD2 | TRBJ2-5 | TRBV5-6 | - | TGTGCCAGCAGCCAAACGGCAGCGGGGTCCCAAGAGACCCAGTACTTC | CASSQTAAGSQETQYF
TRBD1 | TRBJ1-5 | TRBV7-9 | few | TGTGCCAGCACCCGGGACAGGCCTTATAGCAATCAGCCCCAGCATTTT | CASTRDRPYSNQPQHF
TRBD2 | TRBJ2-3 | TRBV4-2 | once | TGTGCCAGCAGCCAAGACCGGGGGGGACCCACAGATACGCAGTATTTT | CASSQDRGGPTDTQYF
TRBD1 | TRBJ1-2 | TRBV5-5 | - | TGTGCCAGCAGCGGAGGACAGGGAGACGGTGGCTACACCTTC | CASSGGQGDGGYTF
- | TRBJ2-7 | TRBV24-1 | - | TGTGCCACCAGTGATTTGCCCTCACGAGCAGGCCGCTACGAGCAGTACTTC | CATSDLPSRAGRYEQYF
- | TRBJ2-1 | TRBV21-1 | - | TGTGCCAGCAGCTCCCAGGGTCCTGAGCAGTTCTTC | CASSSQGPEQFF
- | TRBJ1-2 | TRBV28 | few | TGTGCCAGCACCCCGAGGGGGGGAGCTAACTATGGCTACACCTTC | CASTPRGGANYGYTF
TRBD1 | TRBJ1-2 | TRBV11-2 | - | TGTGCCAGCAGCTATCCGGGACAGGCGAATAACTATGGCTACACCTTC | CASSYPGQANNYGYTF
TRBD1 | TRBJ2-7 | TRBV7-9 | - | TGTGCCAGCAGCTCCGGGACAGGCTTCTTCTACGAGCAGTACTTC | CASSSGTGFFYEQYF
TRBD2 | TRBJ2-3 | TRBV13 | - | TGTGCCAGCAGCATAAGCGGGGGGTACACAGATACGCAGTATTTT | CASSISGGYTDTQYF
TRBD2 | TRBJ2-2 | TRBV29-1 | - | TGCAGCGTTGAACCCCCAGCAGCGGGGGCGGCCACCGGGGAGCTGTTTTTT | CSVEPPAAGAATGELFF
- | TRBJ1-6 | TRBV7-2 | - | TGTGCCAGCAGCTCACGGGGTCGAGGTTCACCCCTCCACTTT | CASSSRGRGSPLHF
- | TRBJ1-5 | TRBV7-9 | once | TGTGCCAGCAGCCTTACCGGAGGGTATGGGCCCCAGCATTTT | CASSLTGGYGPQHF
TRBD2 | TRBJ2-7 | TRBV2 | - | TGTGCCAGCACTGGGACTAGCGGACCCTACGAGCAGTACTTC | CASTGTSGPYEQYF
TRBD1 | TRBJ2-7 | TRBV20-1 | - | TGCAGTGCTAGTGGGGACAGGGCCGAGCAGTACTTC | CSASGDRAEQYF
TRBD1 | TRBJ2-7 | TRBV6-6 | - | TGTGCCAGCAGTCCCGGGACAGGGCCCTACGAGCAGTACTTC | CASSPGTGPYEQYF
TRBD1 | TRBJ2-5 | TRBV7-9 | - | TGTGCCAGCAGCTATAGGACAGGGCTAAACAGGGTGGAGACCCAGTACTTC | CASSYRTGLNRVETQYF
- | TRBJ2-5 | TRBV15 | - | TGTGCCACCAGCGGCCTCAGAAGAGCGGTCCAAGAGACCCAGTACTTC | CATSGLRRAVQETQYF
- | TRBJ1-5 | TRBV4-1 | once | TGCGCCAGCAGCCAACTGTTCGGGGTAGATCAGCCCCAGCATTTT | CASSQLFGVDQPQHF
TRBD2 | TRBJ2-4 | TRBV30 | - | TGTGCCTGGACTTCACGGGTAGGGCTAGCGGGGGGTTGGAACATTCAGTACTTC | CAWTSRVGLAGGWNIQYF
- | TRBJ2-5 | TRBV7-3 | - | TGTGCCAGCAGCTTTGAGGTGGCAGAGACCCAGTACTTC | CASSFEVAETQYF
TRBD1 | TRBJ2-1 | TRBV30 | once | TGTGCCTGGAGTTCAGACAGGGGCTACAATGAGCAGTTCTTC | CAWSSDRGYNEQFF
TRBD2 | TRBJ2-2 | TRBV6-4 | - | TGTGCCAGCCGTTCTAGCGGTAACACCGGGGAGCTGTTTTTT | CASRSSGNTGELFF
TRBD2 | TRBJ2-3 | TRBV27 | - | TGTGCCAGCAGTTTATCGCTAGCGGGGAGCACAGATACGCAGTATTTT | CASSLSLAGSTDTQYF
- | TRBJ2-7 | TRBV30 | - | TGTGCCTGGACCCGAGCGGGCTACGAGCAGTACTTC | CAWTRAGYEQYF
- | TRBJ2-7 | TRBV6-5 | - | TGTGCCAGCAGTTATACGGTGGGCGGGTACGAGCAGTACTTC | CASSYTVGGYEQYF
- | TRBJ2-7 | TRBV4-3 | - | TGCGCCAGCAGCCAAGATATTAGCTCCTACGAGCAGTACTTC | CASSQDISSYEQYF
- | TRBJ2-7 | TRBV28 | - | TGTGCCAGCAGGAAGACAGGTAACACCTTCGGCTGGCAGTACTTC | CASRKTGNTFGWQYF
- | TRBJ2-7 | TRBV20-1 | - | TGCAGTGCCACTGACAGCGCCGAGCAGTACTTC | CSATDSAEQYF